Sequencing of this TCR beta chain was carried out in a study of CD8+CD57+ T cells in acquired aplastic anemia. Study details: Recorded DNA amounts for sorted CD4+ and CD8+ cells had an average of about 3 ug. Points from the study as a whole: Patients showed no significant difference from controls in CD8+ Simpson's diversity.

Whoever was chosen for sequencing had shown CD8+CD57+ cell expansion by flow cytometry. Germline CDR1 reads SEHNR; CDR2 reads FQNEAQ (reference sequence). The length of the CDR3 is 13 residues. After removal of 4 bases from V and 6 bases from J, the junction contained 5 bases not matched to a gene. Using genomic DNA as the template, TCR beta VDJ and CDR3 profiling was carried out. TCRdb re-analysed the reads in MiXCR, keeping a single row per CDR3 protein. The repertoire holds approximately 300,000 distinct CDR3 sequences, with about 50% as singletons. About this clonotype itself: Its antigen is unknown.

The genes are TRBV7-9 and TRBJ1-2; 7 nucleotides match TRBD1. The receptor's source is a human donor with aplastic anemia. Sequencing was done on a sample of sorted CD4+, CD8+, or CD8+CD57+ T cells (not recorded which) from PBMCs. As DNA, the CDR3 is TGTGCCAGCAGCTCCGGGACAGCCCATGGCTACACCTTC. Its translation: CASSSGTAHGYTF.